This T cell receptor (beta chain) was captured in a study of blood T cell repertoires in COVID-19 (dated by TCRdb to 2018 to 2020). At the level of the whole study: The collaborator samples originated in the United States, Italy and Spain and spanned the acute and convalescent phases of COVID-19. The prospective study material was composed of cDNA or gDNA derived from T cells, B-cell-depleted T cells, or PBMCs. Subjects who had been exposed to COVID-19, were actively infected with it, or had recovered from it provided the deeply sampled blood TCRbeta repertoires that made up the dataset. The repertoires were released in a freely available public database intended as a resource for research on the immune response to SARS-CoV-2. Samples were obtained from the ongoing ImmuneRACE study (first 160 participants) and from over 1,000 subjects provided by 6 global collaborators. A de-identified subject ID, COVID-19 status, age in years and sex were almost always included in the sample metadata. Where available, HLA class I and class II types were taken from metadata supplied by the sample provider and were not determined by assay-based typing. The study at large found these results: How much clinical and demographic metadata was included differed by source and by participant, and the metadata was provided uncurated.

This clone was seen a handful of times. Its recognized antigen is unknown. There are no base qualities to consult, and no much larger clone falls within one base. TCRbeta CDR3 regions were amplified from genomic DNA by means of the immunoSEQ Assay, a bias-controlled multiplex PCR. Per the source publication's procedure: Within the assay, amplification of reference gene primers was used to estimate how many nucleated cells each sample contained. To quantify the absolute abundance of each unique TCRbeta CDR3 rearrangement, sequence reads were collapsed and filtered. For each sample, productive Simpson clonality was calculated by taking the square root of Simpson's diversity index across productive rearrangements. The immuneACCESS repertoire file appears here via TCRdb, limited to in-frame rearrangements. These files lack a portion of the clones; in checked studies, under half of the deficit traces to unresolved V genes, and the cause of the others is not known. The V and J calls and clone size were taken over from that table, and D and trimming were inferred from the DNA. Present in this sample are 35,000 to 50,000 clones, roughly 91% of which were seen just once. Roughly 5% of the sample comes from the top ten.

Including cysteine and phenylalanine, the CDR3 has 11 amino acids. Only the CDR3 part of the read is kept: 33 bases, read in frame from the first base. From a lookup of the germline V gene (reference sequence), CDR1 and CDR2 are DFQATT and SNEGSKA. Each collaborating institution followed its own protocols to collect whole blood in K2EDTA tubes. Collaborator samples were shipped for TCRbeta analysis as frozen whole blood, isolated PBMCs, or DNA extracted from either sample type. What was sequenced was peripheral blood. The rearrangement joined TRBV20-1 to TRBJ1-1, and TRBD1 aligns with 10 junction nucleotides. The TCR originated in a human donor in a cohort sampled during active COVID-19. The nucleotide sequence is TGCGAGTGGACAGGGGGCACTGAAGCTTTCTTT. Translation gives CEWTGGTEAFF.